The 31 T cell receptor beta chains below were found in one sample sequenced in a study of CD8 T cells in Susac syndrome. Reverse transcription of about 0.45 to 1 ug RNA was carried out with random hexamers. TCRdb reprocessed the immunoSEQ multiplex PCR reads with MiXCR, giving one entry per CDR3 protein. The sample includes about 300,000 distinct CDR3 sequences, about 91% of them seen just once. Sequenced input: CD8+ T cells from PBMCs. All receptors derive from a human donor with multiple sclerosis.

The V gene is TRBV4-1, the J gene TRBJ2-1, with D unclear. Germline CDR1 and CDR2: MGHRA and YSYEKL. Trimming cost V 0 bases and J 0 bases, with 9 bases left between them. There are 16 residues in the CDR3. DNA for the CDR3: TGCGCCAGCAGCCAAGAGATTCCGAGCTCCTACAATGAGCAGTTCTTC. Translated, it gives CASSQEIPSSYNEQFF.

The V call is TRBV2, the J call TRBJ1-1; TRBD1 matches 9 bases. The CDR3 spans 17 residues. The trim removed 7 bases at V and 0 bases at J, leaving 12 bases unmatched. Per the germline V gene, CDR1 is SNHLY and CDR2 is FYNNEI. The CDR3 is CASTRTGVVDMNTEAFF. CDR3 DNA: TGTGCCAGCACCCGGACAGGGGTCGTTGACATGAACACTGAAGCTTTCTTT.

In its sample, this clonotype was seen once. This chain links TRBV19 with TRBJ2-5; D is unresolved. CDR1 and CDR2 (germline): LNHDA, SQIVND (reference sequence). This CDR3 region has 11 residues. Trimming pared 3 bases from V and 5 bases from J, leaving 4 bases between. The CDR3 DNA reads TGTGCCAGTAGTATTTCCGAGACCCAGTACTTC. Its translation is CASSISETQYF.

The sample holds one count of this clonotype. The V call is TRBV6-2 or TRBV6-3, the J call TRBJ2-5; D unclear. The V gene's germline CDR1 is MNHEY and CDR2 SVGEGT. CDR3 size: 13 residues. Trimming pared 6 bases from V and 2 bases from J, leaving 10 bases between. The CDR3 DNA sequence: TGTGCCAGCAGGCCGCGGATACAAGAGACCCAGTACTTC. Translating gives CASRPRIQETQYF.

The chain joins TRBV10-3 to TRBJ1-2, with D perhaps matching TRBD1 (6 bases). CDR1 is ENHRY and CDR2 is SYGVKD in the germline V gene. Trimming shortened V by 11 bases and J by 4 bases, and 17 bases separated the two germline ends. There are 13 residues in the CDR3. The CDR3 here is CAVSDRNFYGYTF. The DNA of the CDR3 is TGTGCCGTGTCTGACAGGAACTTCTATGGCTACACCTTC.

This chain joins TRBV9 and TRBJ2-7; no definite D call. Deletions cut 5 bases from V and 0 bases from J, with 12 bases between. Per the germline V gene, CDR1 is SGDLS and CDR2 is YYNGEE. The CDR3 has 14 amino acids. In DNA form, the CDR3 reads TGTGCCAGCAGTGCCCAGACATCCTCCTACGAGCAGTACTTC. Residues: CASSAQTSSYEQYF.

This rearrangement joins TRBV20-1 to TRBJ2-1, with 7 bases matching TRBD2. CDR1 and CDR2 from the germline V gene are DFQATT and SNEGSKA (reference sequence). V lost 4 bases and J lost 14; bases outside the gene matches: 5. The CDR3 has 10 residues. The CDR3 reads CSAKTLAEFF. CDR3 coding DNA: TGCAGTGCTAAGACCCTAGCGGAGTTCTTC.

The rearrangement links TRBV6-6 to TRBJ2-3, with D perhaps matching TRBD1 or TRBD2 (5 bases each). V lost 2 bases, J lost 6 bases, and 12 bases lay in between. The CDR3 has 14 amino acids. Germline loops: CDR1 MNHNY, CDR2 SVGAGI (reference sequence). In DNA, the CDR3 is TGTGCCAGCAGTTACGAGGGGAGTTCGGATACGCAGTATTTT. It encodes CASSYEGSSDTQYF.

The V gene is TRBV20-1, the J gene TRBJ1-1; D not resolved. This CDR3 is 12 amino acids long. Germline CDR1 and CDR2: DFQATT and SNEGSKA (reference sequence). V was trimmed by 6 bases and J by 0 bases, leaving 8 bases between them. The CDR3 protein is CSAHKMNTEAFF. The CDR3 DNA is TGCAGTGCCCATAAAATGAACACTGAAGCTTTCTTT.

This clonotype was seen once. The CDR3 sequence: CASSQARATFYNEQFF. The CDR3 region has the DNA TGTGCCAGCAGCCAAGCCCGAGCGACTTTCTACAATGAGCAGTTCTTC. The chain couples TRBV14 to TRBJ2-1; D is unresolved. Trimming removed 1 base at V and 3 bases at J, with 13 bases between. The CDR3 extends over 16 amino acids. CDR1 is SGHDN and CDR2 is FVKESK in the germline V gene. The full variable domain, with the rest looked up from reference TRBV14 and TRBJ2-1, is EAGVTQFPSHSVIEKGQTVTLRCDPISGHDNLYWYRRVMGKEIKFLLHFVKESKQDESGMPNNRFLAERTGGTYSTLKVQPAELEDSGVYFCASSQARATFYNEQFFGPGTRLTVL.

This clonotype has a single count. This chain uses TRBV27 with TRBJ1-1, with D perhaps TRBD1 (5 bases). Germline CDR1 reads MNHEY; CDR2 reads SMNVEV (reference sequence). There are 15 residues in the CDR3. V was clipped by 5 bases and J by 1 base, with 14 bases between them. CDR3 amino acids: CASSVDLGQNTEAFF. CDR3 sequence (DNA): TGTGCCAGCAGTGTCGACTTAGGACAGAACACTGAAGCTTTCTTT.

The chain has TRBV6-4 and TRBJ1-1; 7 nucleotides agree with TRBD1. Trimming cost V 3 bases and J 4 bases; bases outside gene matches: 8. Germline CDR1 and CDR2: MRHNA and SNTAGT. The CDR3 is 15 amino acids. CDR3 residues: CASSEYGDSFTEAFF. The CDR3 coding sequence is TGTGCCAGCAGTGAGTACGGGGACAGTTTCACTGAAGCTTTCTTT.

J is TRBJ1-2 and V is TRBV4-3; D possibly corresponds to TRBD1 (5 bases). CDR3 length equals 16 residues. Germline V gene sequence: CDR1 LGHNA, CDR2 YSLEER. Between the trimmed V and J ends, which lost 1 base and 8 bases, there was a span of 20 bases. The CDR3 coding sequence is TGCGCCAGCAGCCAAGCCAGGGACGCGGCCTCTTGGGGCTACACCTTC. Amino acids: CASSQARDAASWGYTF.

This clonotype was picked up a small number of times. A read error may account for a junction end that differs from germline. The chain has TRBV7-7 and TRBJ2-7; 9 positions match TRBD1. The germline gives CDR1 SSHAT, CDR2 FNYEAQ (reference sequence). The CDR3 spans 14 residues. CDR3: CASSPQGALSEQYF. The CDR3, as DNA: TGTGCTAGCAGCCCACAGGGGGCCCTTAGTGAGCAGTACTTC.

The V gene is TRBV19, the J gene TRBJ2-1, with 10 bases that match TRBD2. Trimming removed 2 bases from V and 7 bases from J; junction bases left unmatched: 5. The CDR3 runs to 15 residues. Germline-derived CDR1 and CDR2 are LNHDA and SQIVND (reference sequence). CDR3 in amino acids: CASSIPSGSRNEQFF. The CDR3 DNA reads TGTGCCAGTAGTATACCTAGCGGGAGTCGGAATGAGCAGTTCTTC.

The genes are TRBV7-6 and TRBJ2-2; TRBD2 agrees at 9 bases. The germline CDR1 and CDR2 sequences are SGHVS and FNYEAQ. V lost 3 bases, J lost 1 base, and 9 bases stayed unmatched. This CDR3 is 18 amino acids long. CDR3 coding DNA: TGTGCCAGCAGCTTGGCGGGGGGGCCAGCTTTGAACACCGGGGAGCTGTTTTTT. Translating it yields CASSLAGGPALNTGELFF.

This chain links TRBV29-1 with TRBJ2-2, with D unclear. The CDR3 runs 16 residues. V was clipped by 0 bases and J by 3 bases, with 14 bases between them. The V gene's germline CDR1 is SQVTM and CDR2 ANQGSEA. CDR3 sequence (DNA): TGCAGCGTTGAAGATCACCCGCGCTTTGACACCGGGGAGCTGTTTTTT. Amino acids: CSVEDHPRFDTGELFF.

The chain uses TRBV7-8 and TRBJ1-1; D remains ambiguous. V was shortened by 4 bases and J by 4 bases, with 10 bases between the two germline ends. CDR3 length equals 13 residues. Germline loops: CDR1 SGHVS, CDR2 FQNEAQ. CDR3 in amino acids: CASSYQVGTEAFF. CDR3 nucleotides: TGTGCCAGCAGCTATCAGGTGGGCACTGAAGCTTTCTTT. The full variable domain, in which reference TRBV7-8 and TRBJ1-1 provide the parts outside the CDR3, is GAGVSQSPRYKVAKRGQDVALRCDPISGHVSLFWYQQALGQGPEFLTYFQNEAQLDKSGLPSDRFFAERPEGSVSTLKIQRTQQEDSAVYLCASSYQVGTEAFFGQGTRLTVV.

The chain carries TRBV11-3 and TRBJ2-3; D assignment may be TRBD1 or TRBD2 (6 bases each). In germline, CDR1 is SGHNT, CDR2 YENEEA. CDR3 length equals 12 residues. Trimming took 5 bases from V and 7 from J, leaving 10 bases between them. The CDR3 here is CASSGGGNTQYF. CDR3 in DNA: TGTGCCAGCAGCGGAGGGGGGAATACGCAGTATTTT.

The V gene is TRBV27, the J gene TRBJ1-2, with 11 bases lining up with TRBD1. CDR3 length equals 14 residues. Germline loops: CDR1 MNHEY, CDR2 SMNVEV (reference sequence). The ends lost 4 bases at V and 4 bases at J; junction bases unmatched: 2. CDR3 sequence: CASSWTGGSYGYTF. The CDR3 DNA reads TGTGCCAGCAGTTGGACAGGGGGCAGCTATGGCTACACCTTC.

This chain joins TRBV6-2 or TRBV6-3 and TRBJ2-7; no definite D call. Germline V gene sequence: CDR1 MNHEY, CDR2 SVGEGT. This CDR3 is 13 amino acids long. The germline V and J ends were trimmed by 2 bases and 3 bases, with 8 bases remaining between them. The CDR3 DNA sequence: TGTGCCAGCAGTTACGGTGAGAGCTACGAGCAGTACTTC. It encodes CASSYGESYEQYF.

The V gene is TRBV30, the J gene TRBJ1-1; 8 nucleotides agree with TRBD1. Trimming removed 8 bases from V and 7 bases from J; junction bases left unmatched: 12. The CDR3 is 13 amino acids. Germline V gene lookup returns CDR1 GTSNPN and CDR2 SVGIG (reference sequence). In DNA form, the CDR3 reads TGTGCCCAAATTCCAGGGGGCGCGGGTGAAGCTTTCTTT. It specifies CAQIPGGAGEAFF.

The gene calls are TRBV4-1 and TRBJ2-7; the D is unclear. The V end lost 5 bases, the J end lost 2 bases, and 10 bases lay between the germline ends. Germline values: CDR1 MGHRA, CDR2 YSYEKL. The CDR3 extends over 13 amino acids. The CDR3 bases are TGCGCCAGCAGCGGAATAGGACCCTACGAGCAGTACTTC. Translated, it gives CASSGIGPYEQYF.

The CDR3 DNA reads as TGTGCCAGCAGCCAAGACAGTACAAGCAATGAGCAGTACTTC. Amino acid sequence: CASSQDSTSNEQYF. V and J are TRBV3-1 and TRBJ2-7; no clear D. CDR1 is LGHDT, CDR2 YNNKEL, per germline (reference sequence). Trimming took 0 bases from V and 7 from J, leaving 13 bases between them. The CDR3 runs to 14 residues.

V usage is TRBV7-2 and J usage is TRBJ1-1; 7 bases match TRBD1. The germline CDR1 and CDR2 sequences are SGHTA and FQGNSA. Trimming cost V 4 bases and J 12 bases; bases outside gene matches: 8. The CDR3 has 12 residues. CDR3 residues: CASSSGTVDPFF. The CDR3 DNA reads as TGTGCCAGCAGCTCCGGGACAGTTGACCCTTTCTTT.

CDR3: CASSQAGSESNTEAFF. The DNA for the CDR3 is TGTGCCAGCAGCCAAGCGGGATCTGAATCGAACACTGAAGCTTTCTTT. The chain links TRBV3-1 to TRBJ1-1; D gene uncertain. V shed 1 base and J shed 1 base, with 13 bases lying between them. Germline CDR1 LGHDT, CDR2 YNNKEL (reference sequence). This CDR3 is 16 amino acids long.

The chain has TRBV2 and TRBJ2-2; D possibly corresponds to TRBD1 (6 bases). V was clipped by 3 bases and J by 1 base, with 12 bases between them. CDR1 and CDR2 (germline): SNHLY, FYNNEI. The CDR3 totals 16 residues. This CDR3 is CASSDWVTGNTGELFF. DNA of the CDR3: TGTGCCAGCAGTGATTGGGTGACAGGGAACACCGGGGAGCTGTTTTTT.

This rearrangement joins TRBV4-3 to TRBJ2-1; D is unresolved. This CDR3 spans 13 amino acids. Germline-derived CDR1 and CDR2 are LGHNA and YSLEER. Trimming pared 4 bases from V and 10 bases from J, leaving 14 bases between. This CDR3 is CASSPLLPQEQFF. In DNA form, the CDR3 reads TGCGCCAGCAGCCCACTACTCCCGCAGGAGCAGTTCTTC.

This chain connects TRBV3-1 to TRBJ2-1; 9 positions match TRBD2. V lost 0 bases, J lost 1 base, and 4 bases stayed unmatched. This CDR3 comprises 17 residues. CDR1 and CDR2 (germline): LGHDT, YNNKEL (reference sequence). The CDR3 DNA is TGTGCCAGCAGCCAAGAAGCCAGCGGGGGGTCCTACAATGAGCAGTTCTTC. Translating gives CASSQEASGGSYNEQFF.

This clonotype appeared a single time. This CDR3 is CAISESGQGPGIGSYEQYF. The CDR3 DNA follows: TGTGCCATCAGTGAGTCGGGGCAGGGCCCGGGAATAGGGTCCTACGAGCAGTACTTC. This chain connects TRBV10-3 to TRBJ2-7; perhaps D is TRBD1 or TRBD2 (5 bases each). This CDR3 is 19 amino acids long. The V gene lost 0 bases and the J gene lost 1 base, with 22 bases spanning the gap. Germline V CDR1 and CDR2: ENHRY, SYGVKD.

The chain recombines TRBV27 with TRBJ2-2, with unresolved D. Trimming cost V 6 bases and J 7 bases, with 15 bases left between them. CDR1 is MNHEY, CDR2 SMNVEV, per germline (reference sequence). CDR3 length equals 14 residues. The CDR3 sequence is CASSFLRRDGELFF. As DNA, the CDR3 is TGTGCCAGCAGCTTCCTAAGAAGGGACGGGGAGCTGTTTTTT.